This T cell receptor (beta chain) is drawn from a study of T cell responses to AZD1222 COVID-19 vaccine. Study information: Researchers grouped second doses given at about 4 or about 12 weeks into one pool. Regarding the study as a whole: Samples come after the peak T cell response, not at day 14. Regions 160-218 and 743-854 dominated among vaccine-associated CD4 TCRs spanning spike.

There are a few counts of this clone. What it binds is unknown. Germline V CDR1 and CDR2: MNHEY, SVGAGI. Trimming cost V 5 bases and J 5 bases; bases outside gene matches: 7. CDR3 length: 14 residues. Method: immunoSEQ multiplex PCR; TCRdb's copy keeps in-frame clones and lacks some. The sample yields more than 100,000 clones, about 90% seen once. V gene TRBV6-5 combines with J gene TRBJ2-5; 8 bases match TRBD2. The specimen was peripheral blood, collected on day 0 of AZD1222 vaccination. The receptor was isolated from an adult in good health. The CDR3 DNA reads as TGTGCCAGCAGTCCAGGACTAGCCGGGGAGACCCAGTACTTC. It specifies CASSPGLAGETQYF.